A selection of T cell receptor beta chains follows, all from one sample in a study of blood T cell repertoires in COVID-19. Using immunoSEQ multiplex PCR, the repertoire was profiled, and TCRdb retains in-frame clones only, with some absent. The repertoire includes 100,000 to 150,000 clones, approximately 89% of them detected once, and around 3% sits in the top ten. The sample taken for sequencing was peripheral blood. The origin of the receptors is a woman older than 75 with COVID-19, enrolled during active disease. The CDR3 runs from the conserved cysteine through the conserved F or W. Fields, in order: V gene, clone size, D gene, CDR3 length, J gene, CDR3 DNA, CDR3 protein. The D gene is left open where the match is weak. Size is stated for part of the rows, as once, few or many counts, or as a class when the clone is expanded.

>TRBV7-9|.|.|11|TRBJ1-1
TGTGCCAGCAGTCGTTCCACTGAAGCTTTCTTT
CASSRSTEAFF
>TRBV28|.|TRBD1|13|TRBJ2-2
TGTGCCAGCAGCCCCGGACAGGCCGGGGAGCTGTTTTTT
CASSPGQAGELFF
>TRBV7-2|.|.|11|TRBJ1-3
TGTGCCAGCAGCCCTCGGGACACCATATATTTT
CASSPRDTIYF
>TRBV7-8|.|.|15|TRBJ1-5
TGTGCCAGCAGGGAGGGTTTCCGTAGCAATCAGCCCCAGCATTTT
CASREGFRSNQPQHF
>TRBV19|.|.|11|TRBJ1-4
TGTGCCAGTAGTGGTAGCGAAAAACTGTTTTTT
CASSGSEKLFF
>TRBV7-8|.|.|14|TRBJ2-1
TGTGCCAGCAGCTTAGGAGGCCCCCATAATGAGCAGTTCTTC
CASSLGGPHNEQFF
>TRBV9|few|TRBD2|14|TRBJ2-7
TGTGCCAGCAGCGTAGGTCGGACTAGTTTCGAGCAGTACTTC
CASSVGRTSFEQYF
>TRBV28|.|TRBD1|15|TRBJ2-1
TGTGCCAGCAGTGCCAGGGGGATTAGAGTAGATGAGCAGTTCTTC
CASSARGIRVDEQFF
>TRBV5-1|.|.|13|TRBJ2-7
TGCGCCAGCAGCTTGGATGGACAGTACGAGCAGTACTTC
CASSLDGQYEQYF
>TRBV3-1/TRBV3-2|.|TRBD1|12|TRBJ2-7
TGTGCCAGCAGCCCCGGACAGGGGGAGCAGTACTTC
CASSPGQGEQYF